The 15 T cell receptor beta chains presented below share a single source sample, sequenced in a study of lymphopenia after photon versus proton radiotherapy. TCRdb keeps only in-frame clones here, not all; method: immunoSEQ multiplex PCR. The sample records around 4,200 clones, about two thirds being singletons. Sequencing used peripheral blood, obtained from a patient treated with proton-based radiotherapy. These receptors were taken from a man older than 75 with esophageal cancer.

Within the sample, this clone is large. The chain's CDR3 is CASSLVGRGMGYTF. CDR3 DNA: TGTGCCAGCAGCTTAGTTGGACGGGGAATGGGCTACACCTTC. This sequence joins TRBV7-3 and TRBJ1-2; D is uncertain. Germline V gene lookup returns CDR1 SGHTA and CDR2 FQGTGA. This CDR3 region has 14 residues. V gave up 2 bases and J gave up 8 bases, with 15 bases separating them.

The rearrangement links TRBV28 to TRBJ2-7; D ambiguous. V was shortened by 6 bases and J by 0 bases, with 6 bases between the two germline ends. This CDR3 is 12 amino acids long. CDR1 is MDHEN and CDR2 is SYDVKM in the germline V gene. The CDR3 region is CASSPGSYEQYF. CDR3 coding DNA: TGTGCCAGCAGCCCCGGCTCCTACGAGCAGTACTTC.

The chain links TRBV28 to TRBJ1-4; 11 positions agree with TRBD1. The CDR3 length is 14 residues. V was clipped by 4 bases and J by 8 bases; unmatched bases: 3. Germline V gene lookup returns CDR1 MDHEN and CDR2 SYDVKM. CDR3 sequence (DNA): TGTGCCAGCAGTTGGACAGGGGGCATAGAAAAACTGTTTTTT. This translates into CASSWTGGIEKLFF.

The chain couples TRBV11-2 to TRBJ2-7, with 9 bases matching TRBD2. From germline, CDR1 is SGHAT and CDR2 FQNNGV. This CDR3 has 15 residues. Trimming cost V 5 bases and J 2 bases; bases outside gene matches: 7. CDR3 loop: CASSPLAGGPYEQYF. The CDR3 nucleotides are TGTGCCAGCAGCCCCCTGGCGGGGGGGCCCTACGAGCAGTACTTC.

CDR3 bases: TGTGCCAGCAGGCCCCCGGGACAGGGGCCCTATGGCTACACCTTC. This codes for CASRPPGQGPYGYTF. This chain joins TRBV6-5 and TRBJ1-2; 10 bases align to TRBD1. Germline V gene data show CDR1 as MNHEY and CDR2 as SVGAGI. Trimming removed 6 bases from V and 4 bases from J; junction bases left unmatched: 8. The CDR3 covers 15 residues.

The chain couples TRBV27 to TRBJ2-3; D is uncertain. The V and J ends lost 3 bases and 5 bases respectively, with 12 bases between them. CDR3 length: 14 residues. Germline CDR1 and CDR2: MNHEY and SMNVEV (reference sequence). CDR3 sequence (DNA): TGTGCCAGCAGTTTTGTCCGCCTCGGAGATACGCAGTATTTT. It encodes CASSFVRLGDTQYF.

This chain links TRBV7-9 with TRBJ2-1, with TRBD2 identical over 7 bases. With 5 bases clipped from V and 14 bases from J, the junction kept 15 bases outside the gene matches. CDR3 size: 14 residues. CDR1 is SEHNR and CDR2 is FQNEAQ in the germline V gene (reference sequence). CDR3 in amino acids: CASSHRTRAGFEFF. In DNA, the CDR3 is TGTGCCAGCAGCCACCGGACTAGAGCTGGGTTTGAGTTCTTC.

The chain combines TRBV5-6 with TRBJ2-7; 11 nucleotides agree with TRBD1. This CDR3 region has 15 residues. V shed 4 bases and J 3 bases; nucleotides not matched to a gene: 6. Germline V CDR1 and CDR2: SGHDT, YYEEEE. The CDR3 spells CASSQEGTGGYEQYF. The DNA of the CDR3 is TGTGCCAGCAGCCAGGAGGGGACAGGGGGCTACGAGCAGTACTTC.

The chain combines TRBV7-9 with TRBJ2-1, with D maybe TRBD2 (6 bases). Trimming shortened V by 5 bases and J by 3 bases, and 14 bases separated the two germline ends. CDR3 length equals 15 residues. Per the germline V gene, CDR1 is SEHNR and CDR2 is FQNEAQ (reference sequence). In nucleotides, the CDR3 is TGTGCCAGCAGCACCCTAGCGTCGAACTACAATGAGCAGTTCTTC. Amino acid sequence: CASSTLASNYNEQFF.

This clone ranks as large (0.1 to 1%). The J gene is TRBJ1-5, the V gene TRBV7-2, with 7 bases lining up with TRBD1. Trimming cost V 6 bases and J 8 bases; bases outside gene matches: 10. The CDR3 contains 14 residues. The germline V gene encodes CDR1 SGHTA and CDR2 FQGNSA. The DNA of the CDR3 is TGTGCCAGCAGTCTAGAGAGGGGGCTGAAGCCCCAGCATTTT. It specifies CASSLERGLKPQHF.

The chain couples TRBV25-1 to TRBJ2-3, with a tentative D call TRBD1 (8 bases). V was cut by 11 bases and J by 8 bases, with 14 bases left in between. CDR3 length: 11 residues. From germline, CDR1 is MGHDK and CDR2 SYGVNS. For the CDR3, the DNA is TGTGCCGGACTAGACAGGGGTACGCAGTATTTT. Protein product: CAGLDRGTQYF.

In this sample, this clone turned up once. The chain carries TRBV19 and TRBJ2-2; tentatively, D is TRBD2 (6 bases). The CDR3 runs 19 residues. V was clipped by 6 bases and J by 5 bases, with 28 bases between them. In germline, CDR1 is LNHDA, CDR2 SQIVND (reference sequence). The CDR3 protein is CASRYQSWGLEIPTGELFF. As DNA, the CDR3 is TGTGCCAGTAGGTATCAGTCGTGGGGACTTGAGATTCCGACCGGGGAGCTGTTTTTT. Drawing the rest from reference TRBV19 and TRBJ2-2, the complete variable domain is DGGITQSPKYLFRKEGQNVTLSCEQNLNHDAMYWYRQDPGQGLRLIYYSQIVNDFQKGDIAEGYSVSREKKESFPLTVTSAQKNPTAFYLCASRYQSWGLEIPTGELFFGEGSRLTVL.

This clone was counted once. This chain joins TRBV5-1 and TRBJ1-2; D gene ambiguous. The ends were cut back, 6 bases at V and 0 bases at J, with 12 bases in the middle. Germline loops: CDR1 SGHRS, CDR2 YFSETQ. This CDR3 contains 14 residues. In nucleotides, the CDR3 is TGCGCCAGCACCCCAGACAATCCTAACTATGGCTACACCTTC. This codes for CASTPDNPNYGYTF. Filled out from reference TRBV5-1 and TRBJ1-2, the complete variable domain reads KAGVTQTPRYLIKTRGQQVTLSCSPISGHRSVSWYQQTPGQGLQFLFEYFSETQRNKGNFPGRFSGRQFSNSRSEMNVSTLELGDSALYLCASTPDNPNYGYTFGSGTRLTVV.

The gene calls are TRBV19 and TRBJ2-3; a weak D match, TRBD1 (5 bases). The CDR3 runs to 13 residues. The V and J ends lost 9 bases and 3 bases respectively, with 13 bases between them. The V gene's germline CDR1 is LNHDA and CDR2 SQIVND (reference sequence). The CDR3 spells CASRPAGTDTQYF. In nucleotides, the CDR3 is TGTGCCAGCCGTCCGGCAGGGACAGATACGCAGTATTTT.

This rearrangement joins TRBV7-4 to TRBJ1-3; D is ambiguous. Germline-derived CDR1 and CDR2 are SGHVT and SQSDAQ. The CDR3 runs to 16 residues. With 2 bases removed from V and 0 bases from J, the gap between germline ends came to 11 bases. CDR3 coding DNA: TGTGCCAGCAGCTTAACGGGAGGAAACTCTGGAAACACCATATATTTT. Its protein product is CASSLTGGNSGNTIYF.